This TCR beta chain was captured in a study of shared clonotypes between healthy human individuals. When samples were unsorted, tens of millions of PBMCs were used for genomic DNA. The CDR3 covers 16 residues. V shed 2 bases and J 0 bases; nucleotides not matched to a gene: 7. Germline CDR1 SGHRS, CDR2 YFSETQ. Unsorted PBMC DNA sequencing spanned ten immunoSEQ deep assay plates. The protocol was immunoSEQ multiplex PCR, while the TCRdb copy is restricted to in-frame clones and leaves out a portion. The table includes about 450,000 clones, around 80% detected once. The chain is built from TRBV5-1 and TRBJ2-5; 7 bases line up with TRBD1. The sequence derives from a woman aged 40 to 50 in good health. Some clones in this sample may be carry-over from other donors' samples. The sequenced material came from PBMCs. The CDR3 sequence is CASSFTGVGYQETQYF. CDR3 DNA sequence: TGCGCCAGCAGCTTTACAGGGGTCGGGTACCAAGAGACCCAGTACTTC.